What follows are 10 T cell receptor beta chains derived from one specimen sequenced in a study of shared clonotypes between healthy human individuals. The repertoire was sequenced with immunoSEQ multiplex PCR; TCRdb's copy has only in-frame clones and lacks some. The sample yields more than 2,000,000 clones, roughly nine tenths seen once. The sequencing sample was made of naive CD4+ T cells sorted from blood. Subset of the sample: CD45RA+ positively selected. Receptors were obtained from a young man in good health.

The rearrangement joins TRBV5-4 to TRBJ2-3; TRBD2 aligns across 7 bases. Germline CDR1 reads SGHNT; CDR2 reads YYREEE (reference sequence). The CDR3 is 17 amino acids. V lost 0 bases and J lost 0; bases outside the gene matches: 7. CDR3 sequence (DNA): TGTGCCAGCAGCTTGGGGCTAGCGGTCGCTAGCACAGATACGCAGTATTTT. Residues: CASSLGLAVASTDTQYF.

This sequence joins TRBV19 and TRBJ2-2; TRBD2 agrees at 11 bases. The junction had 5 bases not matched to a gene; V was cut back by 5 bases and J by 15 bases. In germline, CDR1 is LNHDA, CDR2 SQIVND (reference sequence). This CDR3 comprises 12 residues. The CDR3 DNA reads as TGTGCCAGTAGTGTGACTAGCGGGGCGATGTTTTTT. Its protein product is CASSVTSGAMFF.

The V gene is TRBV5-1, the J gene TRBJ1-4; no clear D gene. This CDR3 is built from 13 residues. Germline V gene data show CDR1 as SGHRS and CDR2 as YFSETQ. Trimming removed 2 bases from V and 7 bases from J, with 9 bases in between. The CDR3 reads CASSLQYSEKLFF. In nucleotides, the CDR3 is TGCGCCAGCAGCTTACAGTATTCTGAAAAACTGTTTTTT.

This chain links TRBV4-1 with TRBJ1-5, with a possible D match to TRBD1 (5 bases). This CDR3 is built from 16 residues. The germline V gene encodes CDR1 MGHRA and CDR2 YSYEKL. The V end lost 4 bases, the J end lost 4 bases, and 17 bases lay between the germline ends. CDR3 DNA: TGCGCCAGCAGCCGGGCCCCGGGACCGAGTAATCAGCCCCAGCATTTT. Encoded protein: CASSRAPGPSNQPQHF.

The rearrangement joins TRBV7-2 to TRBJ1-1; 7 nucleotides line up with TRBD1. The germline CDR1 and CDR2 sequences are SGHTA and FQGNSA. The CDR3 covers 15 residues. V was pared by 1 base and J by 1 base, with 3 bases of the junction left unmatched. This CDR3 reads CASSLVTGKNTEAFF. In DNA, the CDR3 is TGTGCCAGCAGCTTAGTGACAGGGAAGAACACTGAAGCTTTCTTT. Drawing the rest from reference TRBV7-2 and TRBJ1-1, the complete variable domain is GAGVSQSPSNKVTEKGKDVELRCDPISGHTALYWYRQSLGQGLEFLIYFQGNSAPDKSGLPSDRFSAERTGGSVSTLTIQRTQQEDSAVYLCASSLVTGKNTEAFFGQGTRLTVV.

This clone appeared a single time. The chain has TRBV18 and TRBJ2-3; D gene uncertain. Germline V gene data show CDR1 as KGHSH and CDR2 as LQKENI. The V end lost 2 bases, the J end lost 0 bases, and 9 bases lay between the germline ends. CDR3 length equals 15 residues. In DNA, the CDR3 is TGTGCCAGCTCACCAACAGCTTGGAGCACAGATACGCAGTATTTT. The encoded protein is CASSPTAWSTDTQYF.

The chain links TRBV9 to TRBJ1-3, with D perhaps matching TRBD1 (5 bases). V was clipped by 2 bases and J by 4 bases, with 7 bases between them. CDR3 length: 13 amino acids. Per germline, CDR1 SGDLS and CDR2 YYNGEE. In DNA form, the CDR3 reads TGTGCCAGCAGCGTGGACATCGGAAACACCATATATTTT. Encoded protein: CASSVDIGNTIYF.

This clone was seen only a few times. The genes are TRBV2 and TRBJ1-1; 7 nucleotides line up with TRBD1. CDR3 size: 15 residues. CDR1 and CDR2 (germline): SNHLY, FYNNEI. J lost 7 bases, V lost 5 bases, and 13 bases had no gene match. The CDR3 region is CASSSDRAVSNEAFF. The CDR3 DNA reads TGTGCCAGCAGTTCTGACAGGGCGGTCAGTAATGAAGCTTTCTTT. Looking up the rest from reference TRBV2 and TRBJ1-1 gives the full variable domain: EPEVTQTPSHQVTQMGQEVILRCVPISNHLYFYWYRQILGQKVEFLVSFYNNEISEKSEIFDDQFSVERPDGSNFTLKIRSTKLEDSAMYFCASSSDRAVSNEAFFGQGTRLTVV.

The genes are TRBV6-5 and TRBJ2-7; 9 nucleotides line up with TRBD2. Germline assignment: CDR1 MNHEY and CDR2 SVGAGI. Trimming removed 8 bases from V and 0 bases from J; junction bases left unmatched: 5. The CDR3 covers 14 residues. The CDR3 DNA follows: TGTGCCAGCGCTAGTAGCGGGAGCTCCTACGAGCAGTACTTC. Translating gives CASASSGSSYEQYF.

J is TRBJ2-7 and V is TRBV6-1; 9 bases line up with TRBD2. The V segment lost 4 bases and the J segment 2 bases; nucleotides outside the gene matches: 3. From germline, CDR1 is MNHNS and CDR2 SASEGT. The CDR3 contains 14 residues. The CDR3 region is CASSVSGGPYEQYF. The DNA for the CDR3 is TGTGCCAGCAGTGTTAGCGGGGGACCCTACGAGCAGTACTTC.